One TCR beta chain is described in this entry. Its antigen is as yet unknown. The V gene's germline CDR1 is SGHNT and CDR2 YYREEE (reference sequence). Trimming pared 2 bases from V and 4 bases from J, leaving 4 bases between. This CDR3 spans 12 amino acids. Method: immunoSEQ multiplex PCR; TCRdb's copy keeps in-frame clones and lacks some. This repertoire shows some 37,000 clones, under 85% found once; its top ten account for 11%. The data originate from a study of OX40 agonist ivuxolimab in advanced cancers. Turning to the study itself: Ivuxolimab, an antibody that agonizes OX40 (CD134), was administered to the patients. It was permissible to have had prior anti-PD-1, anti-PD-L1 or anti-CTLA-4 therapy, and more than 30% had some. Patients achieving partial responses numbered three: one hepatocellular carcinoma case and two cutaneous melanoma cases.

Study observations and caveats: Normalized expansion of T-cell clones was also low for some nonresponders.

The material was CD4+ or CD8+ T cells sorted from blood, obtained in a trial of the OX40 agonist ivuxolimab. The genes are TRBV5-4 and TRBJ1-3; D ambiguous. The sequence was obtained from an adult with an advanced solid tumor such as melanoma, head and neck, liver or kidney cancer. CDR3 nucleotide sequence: TGTGCCAGCAGCTTCGACGGAAACACCATATATTTT. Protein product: CASSFDGNTIYF.